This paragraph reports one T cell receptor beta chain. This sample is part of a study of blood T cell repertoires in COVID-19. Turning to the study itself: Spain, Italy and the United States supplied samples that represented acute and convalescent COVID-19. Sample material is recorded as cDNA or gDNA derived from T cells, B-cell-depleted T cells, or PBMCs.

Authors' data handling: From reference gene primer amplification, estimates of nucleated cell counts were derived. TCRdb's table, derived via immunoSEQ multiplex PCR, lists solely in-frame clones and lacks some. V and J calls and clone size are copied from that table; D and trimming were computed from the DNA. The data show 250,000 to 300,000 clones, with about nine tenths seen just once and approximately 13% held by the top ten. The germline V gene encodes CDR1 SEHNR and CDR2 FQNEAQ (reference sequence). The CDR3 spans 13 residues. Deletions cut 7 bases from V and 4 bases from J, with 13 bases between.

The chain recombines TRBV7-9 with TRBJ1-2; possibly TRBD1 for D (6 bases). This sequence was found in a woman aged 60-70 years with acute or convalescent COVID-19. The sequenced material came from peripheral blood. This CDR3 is CASNSGVAYGYTF. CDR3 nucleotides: TGTGCCAGCAATTCAGGGGTCGCCTATGGCTACACCTTC.